This TCR beta chain is from a study of CD8 T cells in Susac syndrome. Reverse transcription of roughly 0.45 to 1 ug RNA used random hexamers. TCRdb re-called the immunoSEQ multiplex PCR reads through MiXCR, storing one row per CDR3 protein. The sample records about 250,000 distinct CDR3 sequences, about 93% being singletons. Germline V gene data show CDR1 as LNHDA and CDR2 as SQIVND (reference sequence). This CDR3 region has 13 residues. Between the trimmed V and J ends, which lost 6 bases and 8 bases, there was a span of 13 bases. This clonotype was seen only a few times. Sequencing of TCR beta was performed on blood CD8+ T cells and on blood CD4+ T cells. TEMRA cells were FACS-enriched, unlike CD8+ and CD4+ T cells, which were negatively isolated.

The receptor comes from a human donor with multiple sclerosis. The chain employs TRBV19 and TRBJ1-4; D ambiguous. Specimen: CD4+ T cells from PBMCs. The CDR3 spells CASSGLGEEKLFF. As DNA, the CDR3 is TGTGCCAGTAGCGGATTGGGCGAGGAAAAACTGTTTTTT.